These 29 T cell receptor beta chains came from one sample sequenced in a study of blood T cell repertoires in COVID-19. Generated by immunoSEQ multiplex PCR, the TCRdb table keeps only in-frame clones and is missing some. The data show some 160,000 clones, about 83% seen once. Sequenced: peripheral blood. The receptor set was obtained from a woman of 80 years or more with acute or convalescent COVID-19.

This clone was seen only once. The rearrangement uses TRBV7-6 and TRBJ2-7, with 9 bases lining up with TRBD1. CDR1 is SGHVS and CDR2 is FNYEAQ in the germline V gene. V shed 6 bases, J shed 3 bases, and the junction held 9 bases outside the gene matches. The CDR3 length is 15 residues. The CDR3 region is CASSSPGQGLYEQYF. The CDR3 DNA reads TGTGCCAGCAGTTCTCCGGGACAGGGTCTCTACGAGCAGTACTTC.

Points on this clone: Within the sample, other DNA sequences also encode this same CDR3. This chain's CDR3 is CASSYSGWTEAFF. CDR3 in DNA: TGTGCCAGCAGTTACTCCGGGTGGACTGAAGCTTTCTTT. This rearrangement joins TRBV6-5 to TRBJ1-1, with unresolved D. The CDR3 spans 13 residues. CDR1 is MNHEY, CDR2 SVGAGI, per germline. Deletions cut 0 bases from V and 5 bases from J, with 7 bases between.

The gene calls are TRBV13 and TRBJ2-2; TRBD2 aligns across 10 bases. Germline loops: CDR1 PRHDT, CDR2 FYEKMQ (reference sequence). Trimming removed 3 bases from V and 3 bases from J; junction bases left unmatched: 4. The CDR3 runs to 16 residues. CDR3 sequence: CASSFTSGADTGELFF. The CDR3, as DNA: TGTGCCAGCAGCTTTACTAGCGGGGCTGACACCGGGGAGCTGTTTTTT.

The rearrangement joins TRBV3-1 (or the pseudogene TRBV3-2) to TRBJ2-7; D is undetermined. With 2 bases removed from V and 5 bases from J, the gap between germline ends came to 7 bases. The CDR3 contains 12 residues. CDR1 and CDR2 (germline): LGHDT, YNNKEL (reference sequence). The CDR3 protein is CASSQTRDEQYF. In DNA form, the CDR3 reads TGTGCCAGCAGCCAAACACGGGACGAGCAGTACTTC.

The CDR3 loop reads CSVAKTGNEQYF. In nucleotides, the CDR3 is TGCAGCGTTGCTAAAACAGGGAACGAGCAGTACTTC. V and J are TRBV29-1 and TRBJ2-7; the D gene is possibly TRBD1 (6 bases). Trimming stripped 4 bases from V and 5 bases from J, with 12 bases between. The V gene's germline CDR1 is SQVTM and CDR2 ANQGSEA. The length of the CDR3 is 12 residues.

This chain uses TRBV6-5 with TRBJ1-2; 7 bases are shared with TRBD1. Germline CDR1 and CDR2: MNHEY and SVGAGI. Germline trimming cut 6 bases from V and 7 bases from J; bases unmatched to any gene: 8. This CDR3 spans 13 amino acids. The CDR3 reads CASSQGGLGGYTF. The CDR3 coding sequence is TGTGCCAGCAGCCAGGGGGGTTTGGGTGGCTACACCTTC.

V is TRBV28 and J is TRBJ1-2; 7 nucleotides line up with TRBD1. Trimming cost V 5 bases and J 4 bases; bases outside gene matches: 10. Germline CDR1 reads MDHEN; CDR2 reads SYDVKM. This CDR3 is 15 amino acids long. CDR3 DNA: TGTGCCAGCAGTCAAAACAGGGGCCTAATCTATGGCTACACCTTC. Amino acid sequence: CASSQNRGLIYGYTF.

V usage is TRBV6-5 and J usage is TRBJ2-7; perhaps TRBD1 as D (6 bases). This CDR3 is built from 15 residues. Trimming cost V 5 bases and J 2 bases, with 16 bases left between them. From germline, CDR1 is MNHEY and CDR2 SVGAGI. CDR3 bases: TGTGCCAGCAGTATTCGGTTCAGGGGCCCCTACGAGCAGTACTTC. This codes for CASSIRFRGPYEQYF.

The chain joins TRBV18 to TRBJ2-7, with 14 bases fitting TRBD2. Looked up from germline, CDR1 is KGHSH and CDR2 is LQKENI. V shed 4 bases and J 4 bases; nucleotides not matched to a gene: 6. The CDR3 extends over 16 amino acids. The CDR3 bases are TGTGCCAGCTCACTAGGGACTAGCGGGGGTGCGTACGAGCAGTACTTC. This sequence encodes CASSLGTSGGAYEQYF.

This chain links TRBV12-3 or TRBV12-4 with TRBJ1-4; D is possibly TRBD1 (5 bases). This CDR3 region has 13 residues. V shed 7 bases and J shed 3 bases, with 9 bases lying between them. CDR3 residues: CASTWGANEKLFF. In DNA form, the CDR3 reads TGTGCCAGCACTTGGGGGGCTAATGAAAAACTGTTTTTT.

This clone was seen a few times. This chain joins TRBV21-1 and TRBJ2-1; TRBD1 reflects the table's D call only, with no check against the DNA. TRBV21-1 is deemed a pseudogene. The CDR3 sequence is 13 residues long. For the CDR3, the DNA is TGTGCCAGCACCCAGGCCCGCTACAATGAGCAGTTCTTC. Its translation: CASTQARYNEQFF.

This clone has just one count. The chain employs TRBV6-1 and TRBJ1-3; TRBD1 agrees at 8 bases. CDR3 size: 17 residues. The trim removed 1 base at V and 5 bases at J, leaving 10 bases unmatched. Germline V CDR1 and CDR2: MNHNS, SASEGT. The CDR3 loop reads CASSEERSGTGRNTIYF. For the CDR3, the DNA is TGTGCCAGCAGTGAAGAGAGGTCAGGGACAGGACGAAACACCATATATTTT.

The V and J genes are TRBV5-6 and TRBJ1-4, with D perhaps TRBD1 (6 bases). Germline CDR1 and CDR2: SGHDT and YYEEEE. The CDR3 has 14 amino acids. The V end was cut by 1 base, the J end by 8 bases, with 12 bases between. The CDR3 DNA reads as TGTGCCAGCAGCTTGTACGGGCAGGGGGAAAAACTGTTTTTT. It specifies CASSLYGQGEKLFF. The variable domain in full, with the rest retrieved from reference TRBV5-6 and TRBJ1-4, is DAGVTQSPTHLIKTRGQQVTLRCSPKSGHDTVSWYQQALGQGPQFIFQYYEEEERQRGNFPDRFSGHQFPNYSSELNVNALLLGDSALYLCASSLYGQGEKLFFGSGTQLSVL.

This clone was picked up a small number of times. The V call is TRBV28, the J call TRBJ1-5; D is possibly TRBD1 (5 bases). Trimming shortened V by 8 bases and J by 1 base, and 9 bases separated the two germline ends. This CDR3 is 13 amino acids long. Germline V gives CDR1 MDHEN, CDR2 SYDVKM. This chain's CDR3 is CASGGHSNQPQHF. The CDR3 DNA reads TGTGCCAGCGGTGGACACAGCAATCAGCCCCAGCATTTT.

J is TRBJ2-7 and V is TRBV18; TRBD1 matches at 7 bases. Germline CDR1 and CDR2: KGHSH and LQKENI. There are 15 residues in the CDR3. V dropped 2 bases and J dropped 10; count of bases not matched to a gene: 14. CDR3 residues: CASSPTADRPTYQYF. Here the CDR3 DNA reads TGTGCCAGCTCACCAACTGCGGACAGGCCGACTTACCAGTACTTC.

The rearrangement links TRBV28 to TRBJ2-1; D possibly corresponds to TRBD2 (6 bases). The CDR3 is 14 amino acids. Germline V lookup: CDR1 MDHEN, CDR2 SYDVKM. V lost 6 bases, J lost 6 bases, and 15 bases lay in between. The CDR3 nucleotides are TGTGCCAGCAGAGCCGGGGGTAGCGGCAATGAGCAGTTCTTC. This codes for CASRAGGSGNEQFF.

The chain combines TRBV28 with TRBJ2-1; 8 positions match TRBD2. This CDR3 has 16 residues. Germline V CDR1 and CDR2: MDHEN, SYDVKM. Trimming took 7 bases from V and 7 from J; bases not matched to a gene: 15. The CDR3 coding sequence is TGTGCCAGCAAGGGGCCTTGGAGCGGGAGTTGGAATGAGCAGTTCTTC. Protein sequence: CASKGPWSGSWNEQFF.

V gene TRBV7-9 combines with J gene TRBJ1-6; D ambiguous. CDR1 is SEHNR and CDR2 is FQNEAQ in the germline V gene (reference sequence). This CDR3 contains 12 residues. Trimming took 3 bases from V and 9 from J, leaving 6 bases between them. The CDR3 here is CASSLAGSPLHF. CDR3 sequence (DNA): TGTGCCAGCAGCTTGGCGGGTTCACCCCTCCACTTT.

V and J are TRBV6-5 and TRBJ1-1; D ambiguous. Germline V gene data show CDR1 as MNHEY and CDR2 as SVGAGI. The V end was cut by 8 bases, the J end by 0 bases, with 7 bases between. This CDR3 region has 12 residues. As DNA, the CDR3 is TGTGCCAGCGCGAGAATGAACACTGAAGCTTTCTTT. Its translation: CASARMNTEAFF.

The CDR3 is CARKSTGGPYEQYF. DNA of the CDR3: TGCGCCAGAAAATCGACAGGGGGCCCCTACGAGCAGTACTTC. This chain uses TRBV5-1 with TRBJ2-7; 10 bases line up with TRBD1. V shed 8 bases, J shed 2 bases, and the junction held 7 bases outside the gene matches. The germline V gene encodes CDR1 SGHRS and CDR2 YFSETQ. CDR3 length: 14 residues.

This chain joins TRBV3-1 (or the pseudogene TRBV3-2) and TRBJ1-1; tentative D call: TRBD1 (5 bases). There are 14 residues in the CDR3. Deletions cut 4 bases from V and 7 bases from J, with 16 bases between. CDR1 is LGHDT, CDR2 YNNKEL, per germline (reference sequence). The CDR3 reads CASSPVGGQFEAFF. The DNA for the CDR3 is TGTGCCAGCAGCCCCGTGGGGGGTCAGTTTGAAGCTTTCTTT.

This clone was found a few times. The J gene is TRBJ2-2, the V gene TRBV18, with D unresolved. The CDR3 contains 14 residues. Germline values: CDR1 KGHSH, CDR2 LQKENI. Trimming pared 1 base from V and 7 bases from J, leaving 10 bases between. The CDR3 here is CASSPRASDGELFF. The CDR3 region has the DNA TGTGCCAGCTCACCACGGGCTTCAGACGGGGAGCTGTTTTTT.

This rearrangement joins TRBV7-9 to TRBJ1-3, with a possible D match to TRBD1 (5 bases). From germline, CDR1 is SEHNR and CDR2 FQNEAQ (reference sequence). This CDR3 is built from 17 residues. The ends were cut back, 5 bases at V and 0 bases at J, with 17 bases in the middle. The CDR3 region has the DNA TGTGCCAGCAGCCCCGACGGGGGACCTCGCTCTGGAAACACCATATATTTT. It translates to CASSPDGGPRSGNTIYF.

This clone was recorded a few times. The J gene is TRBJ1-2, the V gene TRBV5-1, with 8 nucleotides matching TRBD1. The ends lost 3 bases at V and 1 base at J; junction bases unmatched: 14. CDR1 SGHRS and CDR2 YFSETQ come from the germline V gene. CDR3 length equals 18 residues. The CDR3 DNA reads TGCGCCAGCAGCTACGCAACAGGGGGGAGGATAATTAACTATGGCTACACCTTC. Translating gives CASSYATGGRIINYGYTF.

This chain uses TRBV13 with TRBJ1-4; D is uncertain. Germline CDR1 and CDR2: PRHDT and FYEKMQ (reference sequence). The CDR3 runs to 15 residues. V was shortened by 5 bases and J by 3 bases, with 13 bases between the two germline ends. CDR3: CASSAGGLPNEKLFF. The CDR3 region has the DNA TGTGCCAGCAGCGCTGGCGGGTTACCTAATGAAAAACTGTTTTTT.

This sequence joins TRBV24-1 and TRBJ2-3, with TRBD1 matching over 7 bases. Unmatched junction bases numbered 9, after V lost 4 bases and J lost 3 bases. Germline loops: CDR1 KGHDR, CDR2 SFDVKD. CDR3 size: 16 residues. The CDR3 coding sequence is TGTGCCACCAGTGACAGCTTAAGGGGGCCTACAGATACGCAGTATTTT. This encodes CATSDSLRGPTDTQYF.

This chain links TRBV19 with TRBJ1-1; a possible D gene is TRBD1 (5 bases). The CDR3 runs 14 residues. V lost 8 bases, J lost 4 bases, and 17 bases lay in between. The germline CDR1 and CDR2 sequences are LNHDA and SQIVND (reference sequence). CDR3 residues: CASGREGGATEAFF. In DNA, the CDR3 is TGTGCCAGTGGCCGAGAGGGAGGGGCCACTGAAGCTTTCTTT.

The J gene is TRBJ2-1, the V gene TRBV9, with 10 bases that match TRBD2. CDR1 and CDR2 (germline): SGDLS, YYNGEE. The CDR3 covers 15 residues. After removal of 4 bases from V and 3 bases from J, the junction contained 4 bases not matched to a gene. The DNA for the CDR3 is TGTGCCAGCAGCCTTGGGACTAGCGACTACAATGAGCAGTTCTTC. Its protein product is CASSLGTSDYNEQFF.

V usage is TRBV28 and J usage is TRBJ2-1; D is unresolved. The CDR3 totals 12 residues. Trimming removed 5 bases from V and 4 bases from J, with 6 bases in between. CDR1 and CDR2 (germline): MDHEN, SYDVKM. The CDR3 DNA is TGTGCCAGCAGTCCCTTGTACAATGAGCAGTTCTTC. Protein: CASSPLYNEQFF.